This is a list of T cell receptor beta chains from one sample in a study of blood T cells in healthy people across ages. TCRdb re-analysed the 5' RACE reads in MiXCR, keeping a single row per CDR3 protein. The sample holds 500,000 to 650,000 distinct CDR3 sequences; about a quarter are singletons and the top ten take about 3.3%. This sample also belongs to another study, concerning T cells of mothers and their children.

Specimen: blood. The receptors stem from a boy between 2 and 10 years old in good health. The CDR3 runs from the conserved cysteine through the conserved F or W. A D gene is named only where the DNA matches it firmly. Size is omitted from some rows. Given values are once, few, many or a class for expanded clones.

abundance	j_gene	d_gene	v_gene	CDR3aa	CDR3nt
-	TRBJ1-5	-	TRBV9	CASSVEYDQPQHF	TGTGCCAGCAGCGTAGAATATGATCAGCCCCAGCATTTT
many	TRBJ2-5	-	TRBV6-6	CATRDRPDQYF	TGTGCCACAAGAGACAGGCCGGACCAGTACTTC
-	TRBJ2-3	-	TRBV9	CTSSVENRRHTQYF	TGTACCAGCAGCGTAGAAAACAGAAGACATACGCAGTATTTT
-	TRBJ2-1	TRBD1	TRBV28	CASSLTGAINNEQFF	TGTGCCAGCAGTTTAACAGGGGCAATTAACAATGAGCAGTTCTTC
-	TRBJ1-2	TRBD1	TRBV28	CASSYRGSYGYTF	TGTGCCAGCAGCTACAGGGGGAGCTATGGCTACACCTTC
many	TRBJ2-7	TRBD2	TRBV5-1	CASSSGSYEQYF	TGTGCCAGCAGTAGCGGGTCCTACGAGCAGTACTTC
-	TRBJ2-7	-	TRBV20-1	CSARDSTGNSYEQYF	TGCAGTGCTAGAGATTCGACAGGTAACTCCTACGAGCAGTACTTC
-	TRBJ1-1	-	TRBV5-1	CASSLEPSNTEAFF	TGCGCCAGCAGCCTTGAACCCTCGAACACTGAAGCTTTCTTT
-	TRBJ2-7	TRBD1	TRBV20-1	CSAGTGLLKYEQYF	TGCAGTGCCGGGACAGGGCTTTTGAAATACGAGCAGTACTTC
-	TRBJ2-5	-	TRBV10-3	CAISESLRAGQETQYF	TGTGCCATCAGTGAGTCATTACGGGCAGGGCAAGAGACCCAGTACTTC
-	TRBJ1-4	-	TRBV6-1	CASSALGDVEKLFF	TGTGCCAGCAGTGCTCTTGGGGACGTAGAAAAACTGTTTTTT
-	TRBJ2-5	-	TRBV28	CASSLGLSPQETQYF	TGTGCCAGCAGTTTGGGACTTTCGCCCCAAGAGACCCAGTACTTC
-	TRBJ1-2	-	TRBV28	CATSEGNYGYTF	TGTGCCACAAGCGAGGGGAACTATGGCTACACCTTC
-	TRBJ1-1	-	TRBV12-5	CASGLGANTEAFF	TGTGCTAGTGGTTTGGGGGCGAACACTGAAGCTTTCTTT
few	TRBJ2-7	TRBD2	TRBV12-3/TRBV12-4	CASSLRETSGNYEQYF	TGTGCCAGCAGTCTAAGAGAGACTAGCGGGAATTACGAGCAGTACTTC
-	TRBJ1-3	-	TRBV12-3/TRBV12-4	CASSFRVGNTIYF	TGTGCCAGCAGTTTCAGGGTTGGAAACACCATATATTTT
-	TRBJ2-7	-	TRBV27	CASSLGWQGYEQYF	TGTGCCAGCAGTTTGGGTTGGCAGGGGTACGAGCAGTACTTC
-	TRBJ2-3	TRBD1	TRBV29-1	CSVDGTGVFLDTQYF	TGCAGCGTGGACGGGACAGGCGTCTTTCTAGATACGCAGTATTTT
-	TRBJ1-5	-	TRBV6-6	CASYTGHSNQPQHF	TGTGCCTCCTACACAGGACATAGCAATCAGCCCCAGCATTTT
-	TRBJ2-5	TRBD2	TRBV19	CASSILAGETQYF	TGTGCCAGTAGTATACTAGCGGGAGAGACCCAGTACTTC
few	TRBJ2-1	TRBD2	TRBV4-3	CASSQEREIYNEQFF	TGCGCCAGCAGCCAGGAGCGGGAGATTTACAATGAGCAGTTCTTC
-	TRBJ2-3	-	TRBV20-1	CSARDSGRGTDTQYF	TGCAGTGCTAGAGATTCGGGGAGGGGGACAGATACGCAGTATTTT
-	TRBJ2-5	-	TRBV20-1	CSARPTDRETQYF	TGCAGTGCTAGACCCACAGATAGAGAGACCCAGTACTTC
few	TRBJ2-7	TRBD2	TRBV27	CASSPPPERPGGYEQYF	TGTGCCAGCAGTCCCCCCCCGGAAAGGCCGGGGGGCTACGAGCAGTACTTC
-	TRBJ2-7	-	TRBV7-8	CASSLGELGGEQYF	TGTGCCAGCAGCTTAGGAGAACTAGGGGGCGAGCAGTACTTC
-	TRBJ1-4	-	TRBV20-1	CSARVSEKLFF	TGCAGTGCTAGAGTTAGTGAAAAACTGTTTTTT
few	TRBJ2-3	TRBD2	TRBV10-1	CASSGTSGRAADTQYF	TGCGCCAGCAGTGGGACTAGCGGGAGGGCCGCGGATACGCAGTATTTT
few	TRBJ2-7	TRBD2	TRBV12-3/TRBV12-4	CASSPSGGHEQYF	TGTGCCAGCAGTCCTAGCGGGGGCCACGAGCAGTACTTC
-	TRBJ2-7	TRBD2	TRBV27	CASSSPIGTSGFYEQYF	TGTGCCAGCAGTTCGCCCATCGGGACTAGCGGGTTCTACGAGCAGTACTTC
few	TRBJ2-1	TRBD2	TRBV7-8	CASSLAGLAGRSYNEQFF	TGTGCCAGCAGCTTAGCGGGGCTAGCGGGACGTTCCTACAATGAGCAGTTCTTC
-	TRBJ1-2	TRBD1	TRBV6-5	CASSTDRVNYGYTF	TGTGCCAGCAGCACGGACAGGGTAAACTATGGCTACACCTTC